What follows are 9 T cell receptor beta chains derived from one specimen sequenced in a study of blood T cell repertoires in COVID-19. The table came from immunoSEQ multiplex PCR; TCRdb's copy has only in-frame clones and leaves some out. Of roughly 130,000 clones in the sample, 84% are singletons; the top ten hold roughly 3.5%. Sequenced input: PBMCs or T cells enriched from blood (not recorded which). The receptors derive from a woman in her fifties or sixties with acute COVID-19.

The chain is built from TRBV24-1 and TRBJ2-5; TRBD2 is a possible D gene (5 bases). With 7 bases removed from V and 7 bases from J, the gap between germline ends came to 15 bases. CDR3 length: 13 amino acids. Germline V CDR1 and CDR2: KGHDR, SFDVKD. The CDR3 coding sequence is TGTGCCACCAGCGACGGGATCTGGGGGACCCAGTACTTC. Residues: CATSDGIWGTQYF.

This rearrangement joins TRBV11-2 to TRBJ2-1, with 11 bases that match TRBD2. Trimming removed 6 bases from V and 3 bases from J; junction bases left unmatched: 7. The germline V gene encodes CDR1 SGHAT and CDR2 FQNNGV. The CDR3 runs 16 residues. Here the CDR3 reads CASRSLAGGFYNEQFF. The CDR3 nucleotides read TGTGCCAGCAGGTCCCTAGCGGGAGGCTTCTACAATGAGCAGTTCTTC.

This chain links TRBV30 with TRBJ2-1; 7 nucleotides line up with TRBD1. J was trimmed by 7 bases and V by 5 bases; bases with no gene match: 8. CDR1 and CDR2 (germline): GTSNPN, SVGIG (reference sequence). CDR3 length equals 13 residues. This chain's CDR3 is CAWDRDGVNEQFF. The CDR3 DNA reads TGTGCCTGGGACAGGGATGGGGTGAATGAGCAGTTCTTC. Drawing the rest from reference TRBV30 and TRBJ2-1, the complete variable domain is SQTIHQWPATLVQPVGSPLSLECTVEGTSNPNLYWYRQAAGRGLQLLFYSVGIGQISSEVPQNLSASRPQDRQFILSSKKLLLSDSGFYLCAWDRDGVNEQFFGPGTRLTVL.

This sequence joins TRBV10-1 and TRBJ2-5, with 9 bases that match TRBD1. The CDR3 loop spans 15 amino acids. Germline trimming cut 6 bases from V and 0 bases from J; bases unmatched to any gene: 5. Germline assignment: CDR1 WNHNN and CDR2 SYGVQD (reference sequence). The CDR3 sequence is CASRGQGNDQETQYF. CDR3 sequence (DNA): TGCGCCAGCAGGGGACAGGGTAACGACCAAGAGACCCAGTACTTC.

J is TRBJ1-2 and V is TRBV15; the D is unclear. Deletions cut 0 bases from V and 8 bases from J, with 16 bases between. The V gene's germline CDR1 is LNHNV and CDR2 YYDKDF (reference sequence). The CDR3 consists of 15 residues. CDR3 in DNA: TGTGCCACCAGCAGAGATTATTTCCAGGAAAGAGGCTACACCTTC. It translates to CATSRDYFQERGYTF.

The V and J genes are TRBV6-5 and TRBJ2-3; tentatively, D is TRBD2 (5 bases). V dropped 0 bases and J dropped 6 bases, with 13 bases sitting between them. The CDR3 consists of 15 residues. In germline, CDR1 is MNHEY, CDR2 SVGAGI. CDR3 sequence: CASSYSTGVGDTQYF. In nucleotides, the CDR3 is TGTGCCAGCAGTTACTCGACCGGGGTGGGGGATACGCAGTATTTT.

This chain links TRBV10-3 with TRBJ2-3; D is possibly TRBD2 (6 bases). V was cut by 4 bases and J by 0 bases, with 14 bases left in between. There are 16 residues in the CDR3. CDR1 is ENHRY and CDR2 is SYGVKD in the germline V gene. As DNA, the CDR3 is TGTGCCATCAGTGTTGGGACTGGCGCTAGCACAGATACGCAGTATTTT. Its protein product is CAISVGTGASTDTQYF.

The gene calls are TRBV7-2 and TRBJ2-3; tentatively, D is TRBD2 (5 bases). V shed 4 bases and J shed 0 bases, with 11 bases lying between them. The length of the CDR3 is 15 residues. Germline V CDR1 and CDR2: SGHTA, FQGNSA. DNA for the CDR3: TGTGCCAGCAGCTCTCGACGGGGAAGCACAGATACGCAGTATTTT. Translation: CASSSRRGSTDTQYF.

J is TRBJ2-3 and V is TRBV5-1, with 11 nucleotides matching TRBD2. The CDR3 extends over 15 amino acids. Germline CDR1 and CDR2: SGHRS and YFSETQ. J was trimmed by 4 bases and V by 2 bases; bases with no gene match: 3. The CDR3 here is CASSFSGREPDTQYF. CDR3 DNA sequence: TGCGCCAGCAGCTTTAGCGGGAGGGAGCCAGATACGCAGTATTTT.